Described below is a single T cell receptor beta chain sequence and its context. Libraries were prepared by immunoSEQ multiplex PCR; TCRdb keeps only in-frame clonotypes and omits some of them. This sample yields 65,000 to 95,000 clones, of which 75% to 90% are seen a single time; roughly 7% belongs to the top ten. This specimen belongs to a study of control samples from healthy donors and cancer patients. The CDR3 loop spans 16 amino acids. V was shortened by 3 bases and J by 4 bases, with 16 bases between the two germline ends. From germline, CDR1 is SQVTM and CDR2 ANQGSEA. The chain has TRBV29-1 and TRBJ2-6, with D perhaps being TRBD1 or TRBD2 (5 bases each). Sample: blood. The clonotype originates from a man aged 45-65 years in good health. CDR3 protein: CSVEGDGILGANVLTF. In nucleotides, the CDR3 is TGCAGCGTTGAGGGGGACGGGATTCTCGGGGCCAACGTCCTGACTTTC.